This passage covers 10 T cell receptor beta chains from one sample sequenced in a study of cytomegalovirus exposure and HLA in healthy donors. Amplification used 60 Vbeta primers and 13 Jbeta primers. Measured with immunoSEQ multiplex PCR; TCRdb has only the in-frame clones, and not every one. The repertoire holds fewer than 200,000 clones, with more than 70% as singletons. Source material: PBMCs. The receptors originated from a girl aged 5-17 years in good health and CMV-seronegative.

The chain links TRBV7-9 to TRBJ1-1; D is unclear. The CDR3 is made up of 14 amino acids. The germline V gene encodes CDR1 SEHNR and CDR2 FQNEAQ (reference sequence). The V end was cut by 4 bases, the J end by 6 bases, with 15 bases between. The CDR3 bases are TGTGCCAGCAGCTATAAGCCAGGTAACGCTGAAGCTTTCTTT. Protein product: CASSYKPGNAEAFF.

The chain links TRBV10-1 to TRBJ1-5, with D uncertain. The CDR3 consists of 13 residues. In germline, CDR1 is WNHNN, CDR2 SYGVQD (reference sequence). Trimming took off 3 bases at V and 5 bases at J, with 8 bases between the two ends. CDR3 coding DNA: TGCGCCAGCAGTGACAGGATTGATCAGCCCCAGCATTTT. Its protein product is CASSDRIDQPQHF.

The V call is TRBV5-4, the J call TRBJ2-7, with D hard to call. The germline V gene has CDR1 SGHNT and CDR2 YYREEE (reference sequence). Deletions cut 0 bases from V and 7 bases from J, with 11 bases between. The CDR3 is made up of 13 amino acids. The CDR3: CASSLVPDSEQYF. CDR3 DNA sequence: TGTGCCAGCAGCTTGGTTCCAGACTCAGAGCAGTACTTC.

CDR3 residues: CASSEKVAESPLHF. CDR3 DNA: TGTGCCAGCAGCGAGAAGGTGGCGGAGTCACCCCTCCACTTT. This chain connects TRBV9 to TRBJ1-6; D is uncertain. V lost 3 bases to trimming and J lost 10 bases, with 14 bases between them. CDR1 is SGDLS and CDR2 is YYNGEE in the germline V gene. The CDR3 extends over 14 amino acids.

The CDR3 nucleotides are TGTGCCAGCAGCGATGATCCGGGGAACACTGAAGCTTTCTTT. Translating it yields CASSDDPGNTEAFF. The chain recombines TRBV7-8 with TRBJ1-1; no clear D gene. The CDR3 is 14 residues long. Trimming stripped 5 bases from V and 1 base from J, with 11 bases between. Germline V CDR1 and CDR2: SGHVS, FQNEAQ.

V gene TRBV4-2 combines with J gene TRBJ1-4, with a possible D match to TRBD1 (5 bases). Trimming removed 3 bases at V and 4 bases at J, with 9 bases between. The CDR3 length is 14 residues. CDR1 and CDR2 from the germline V gene are LGHNA and YNFKEQ. CDR3 nucleotides: TGTGCCAGCAGCCAGGTTGACAGTAATGAAAAACTGTTTTTT. It is translated as CASSQVDSNEKLFF.

CDR3 nucleotide sequence: TGCAGCGTTAGGACAGGGGTAGATGGTGGCTACACCTTC. This translates into CSVRTGVDGGYTF. This rearrangement joins TRBV29-1 to TRBJ1-2, with 9 bases matching TRBD1. V lost 5 bases, J lost 7 bases, and 8 bases stayed unmatched. The germline CDR1 and CDR2 sequences are SQVTM and ANQGSEA. The CDR3 contains 13 residues.

The chain joins TRBV4-2 to TRBJ2-5; the match to TRBD2 covers 9 bases. The CDR3 contains 16 residues. V lost 0 bases, J lost 5 bases, and 7 bases stayed unmatched. CDR1 and CDR2 (germline): LGHNA, YNFKEQ. The CDR3 loop reads CASSQEVAGGRETQYF. The CDR3, as DNA: TGTGCCAGCAGCCAAGAAGTGGCGGGGGGGCGGGAGACCCAGTACTTC.

V and J are TRBV4-1 and TRBJ1-1; a possible D gene is TRBD1 (6 bases). V was trimmed by 2 bases and J by 2 bases, leaving 18 bases between them. The CDR3 runs 17 residues. Germline CDR1 and CDR2: MGHRA and YSYEKL. The chain's CDR3 is CASSQPSGHALNTEAFF. CDR3 DNA sequence: TGCGCCAGCAGCCAACCTTCGGGACATGCGTTAAACACTGAAGCTTTCTTT.

The J gene is TRBJ1-1, the V gene TRBV7-6; 9 bases map to TRBD1. The CDR3 has 15 residues. CDR1 is SGHVS, CDR2 FNYEAQ, per germline. J lost 6 bases, V lost 5 bases, and 10 bases had no gene match. In nucleotides, the CDR3 is TGTGCCAGCAGCGTGGGACAGGGAGTATTGGCTGAAGCTTTCTTT. Its protein is CASSVGQGVLAEAFF.